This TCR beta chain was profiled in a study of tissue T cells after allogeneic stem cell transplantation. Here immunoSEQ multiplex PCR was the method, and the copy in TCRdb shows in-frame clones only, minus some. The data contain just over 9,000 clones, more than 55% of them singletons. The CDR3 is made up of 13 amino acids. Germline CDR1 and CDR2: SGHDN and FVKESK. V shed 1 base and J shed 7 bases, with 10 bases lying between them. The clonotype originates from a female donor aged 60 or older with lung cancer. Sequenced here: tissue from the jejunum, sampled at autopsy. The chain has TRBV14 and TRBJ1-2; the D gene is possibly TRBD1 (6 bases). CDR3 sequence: CASSQGKGGGYTF. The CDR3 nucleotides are TGTGCCAGCAGCCAAGGGAAAGGGGGTGGCTACACCTTC.